The entry that follows covers one T cell receptor beta chain sequence. The data stem from a study of blood T cell repertoires in COVID-19. Assay used: immunoSEQ multiplex PCR; TCRdb lists only in-frame clones, some missing. The sample includes about 88,000 clones, 72% of them seen just once. Looked up from germline, CDR1 is SGHTA and CDR2 is FQGTGA. The CDR3 is made up of 13 amino acids. Trimming left V 6 bases short and J 3 bases short, with 11 bases between. The source material was peripheral blood. The chain uses TRBV7-3 and TRBJ2-5; a weak D match, TRBD1 (6 bases). This TCR came from a woman aged 60-75 years in a cohort sampled during active or convalescent COVID-19. CDR3 loop: CASSRQAKETQYF. The CDR3 region has the DNA TGTGCCAGCAGTCGACAGGCTAAAGAGACCCAGTACTTC.